Following are 29 T cell receptor beta chains from one sample sequenced in a study of T cell responses to AZD1222 COVID-19 vaccine. Sequenced by immunoSEQ multiplex PCR; TCRdb stores in-frame clones only, minus some. The table lists 140,000 to 150,000 clones, over 75% of them singletons, with around 1.5% in the top ten. The sample was peripheral blood, taken on day 0 of AZD1222 vaccination. The receptors were gathered from an adult in good health.

The genes are TRBV28 and TRBJ1-5; D call uncertain. Trimming removed 6 bases from V and 4 bases from J, with 10 bases in between. The CDR3 covers 13 residues. The germline gives CDR1 MDHEN, CDR2 SYDVKM. This CDR3 is CASSEAGNQPQHF. The CDR3 region has the DNA TGTGCCAGCAGCGAAGCGGGAAATCAGCCCCAGCATTTT.

The chain uses TRBV3-1 (or the pseudogene TRBV3-2) and TRBJ2-5; D remains unclear. V dropped 4 bases and J dropped 5 bases, with 14 bases sitting between them. This CDR3 has 14 residues. Germline loops: CDR1 LGHDT, CDR2 YNNKEL (reference sequence). CDR3 residues: CASSPNNGFETQYF. CDR3 DNA sequence: TGTGCCAGCAGCCCTAATAACGGGTTTGAGACCCAGTACTTC.

V and J are TRBV3-1 (or the pseudogene TRBV3-2) and TRBJ1-2, with D uncertain. The germline V and J ends were trimmed by 4 bases and 7 bases, with 10 bases remaining between them. Germline V lookup: CDR1 LGHDT, CDR2 YNNKEL (reference sequence). The CDR3 is 12 amino acids. CDR3 sequence (DNA): TGTGCCAGCAGCCTGTCAGTGAGTGGCTACACCTTC. Translated: CASSLSVSGYTF.

The chain combines TRBV2 with TRBJ2-4, with D possibly being TRBD2 (5 bases). Trimming left V 6 bases short and J 7 bases short, with 13 bases between. In germline, CDR1 is SNHLY, CDR2 FYNNEI. The CDR3 consists of 13 residues. CDR3 loop: CASREPGGNIQYF. CDR3 DNA: TGTGCCAGCAGAGAGCCCGGCGGGAACATTCAGTACTTC.

This chain connects TRBV18 to TRBJ2-7; 9 positions agree with TRBD2. V trimming: 1 base; J trimming: 5 bases; junction bases outside the gene matches: 6. The CDR3 length is 15 residues. Germline CDR1 reads KGHSH; CDR2 reads LQKENI. The CDR3 DNA reads TGTGCCAGCTCACCACAAATAGCGGGAGTGGACGAGCAGTACTTC. It encodes CASSPQIAGVDEQYF.

This sequence joins TRBV2 and TRBJ2-5; D is ambiguous. The CDR3 runs to 16 residues. The ends were cut back, 6 bases at V and 5 bases at J, with 22 bases in the middle. Germline assignment: CDR1 SNHLY and CDR2 FYNNEI. For the CDR3, the DNA is TGTGCCAGCAGCCCGAACCCCGCCTGGCTCCGCGAGACCCAGTACTTC. It yields the protein CASSPNPAWLRETQYF. The full variable domain, in which reference TRBV2 and TRBJ2-5 provide the parts outside the CDR3, is EPEVTQTPSHQVTQMGQEVILRCVPISNHLYFYWYRQILGQKVEFLVSFYNNEISEKSEIFDDQFSVERPDGSNFTLKIRSTKLEDSAMYFCASSPNPAWLRETQYFGPGTRLLVL.

The chain recombines TRBV7-9 with TRBJ2-2; D is ambiguous. CDR1 and CDR2 (germline): SEHNR, FQNEAQ (reference sequence). This CDR3 spans 17 amino acids. The germline V and J ends were trimmed by 1 base and 1 base, with 13 bases remaining between them. The CDR3 region is CASSLGSSLLNTGELFF. Here the CDR3 DNA reads TGTGCCAGCAGCTTAGGTTCTTCCCTTCTGAACACCGGGGAGCTGTTTTTT.

The gene calls are TRBV3-1 (or the pseudogene TRBV3-2) and TRBJ2-7; 11 nucleotides agree with TRBD2. Looked up from germline, CDR1 is LGHDT and CDR2 is YNNKEL (reference sequence). The V gene end was trimmed by 3 bases and the J gene end by 4 bases; junction bases not matched to a gene: 8. The CDR3 is made up of 16 amino acids. CDR3 in amino acids: CASSHRATSGSYEQYF. CDR3 DNA sequence: TGTGCCAGCAGCCACCGGGCTACTAGCGGGAGTTACGAGCAGTACTTC.

This sequence joins TRBV14 and TRBJ2-1; D might be TRBD2 (6 bases). Trimming took off 4 bases at V and 0 bases at J, with 13 bases between the two ends. The CDR3 is made up of 16 amino acids. Germline values: CDR1 SGHDN, CDR2 FVKESK. The CDR3 region has the DNA TGTGCCAGCAGCCGACTTAATAGCGGCTCCTACAATGAGCAGTTCTTC. Encoded protein: CASSRLNSGSYNEQFF.

The V gene is TRBV5-1, the J gene TRBJ1-1, with D unclear. The V and J ends lost 4 bases and 3 bases respectively, with 7 bases between them. Germline values: CDR1 SGHRS, CDR2 YFSETQ. CDR3 length: 12 residues. The chain's CDR3 is CASSQDDTEAFF. CDR3 DNA: TGCGCCAGCAGCCAAGACGACACTGAAGCTTTCTTT.

The chain has TRBV6-5 and TRBJ1-5; D is perhaps TRBD1 (6 bases). The CDR3 is 14 residues long. Looked up from germline, CDR1 is MNHEY and CDR2 is SVGAGI. Deletions cut 7 bases from V and 7 bases from J, with 17 bases between. The CDR3 sequence: CASTDSQGGQPQHF. The CDR3 DNA is TGTGCCAGCACCGACTCACAGGGCGGGCAGCCCCAGCATTTT.

The CDR3 spells CASSPPTEYGYTF. The CDR3 bases are TGTGCCAGCAGCCCCCCGACAGAGTATGGCTACACCTTC. The chain couples TRBV6-6 to TRBJ1-2; TRBD1 might be the D (5 bases). V dropped 6 bases and J dropped 5 bases, with 13 bases sitting between them. CDR1 and CDR2 (germline): MNHNY, SVGAGI (reference sequence). This CDR3 comprises 13 residues.

J is TRBJ1-5 and V is TRBV27; no firm D call. The CDR3 consists of 13 residues. V lost 2 bases and J lost 2, with 4 bases in between. Germline assignment: CDR1 MNHEY and CDR2 SMNVEV (reference sequence). CDR3 coding DNA: TGTGCCAGCAGTTTACGGGGCAATCAGCCCCAGCATTTT. Amino acids: CASSLRGNQPQHF.

This chain connects TRBV5-4 to TRBJ1-2, with TRBD1 identical over 8 bases. The CDR3 covers 16 residues. V lost 5 bases, J lost 6 bases, and 15 bases stayed unmatched. The germline gives CDR1 SGHNT, CDR2 YYREEE (reference sequence). As DNA, the CDR3 is TGTGCCAGCAGTTCCTACACCTGGACAGGGCAGGATGGCTACACCTTC. Translating gives CASSSYTWTGQDGYTF.

The V gene is TRBV27, the J gene TRBJ1-1; 8 positions agree with TRBD1. The CDR3 spans 19 residues. CDR1 is MNHEY, CDR2 SMNVEV, per germline (reference sequence). V dropped 1 base and J dropped 4; count of bases not matched to a gene: 17. The CDR3 DNA reads as TGTGCCAGCAGTTTATACGGCGGACAGGGCTTATTTTTGGGCACTGAAGCTTTCTTT. It yields the protein CASSLYGGQGLFLGTEAFF.

V gene TRBV4-1 combines with J gene TRBJ1-1; D unclear. Germline lookup yields CDR1 MGHRA and CDR2 YSYEKL. The V end was cut by 2 bases, the J end by 1 base, with 2 bases between. This CDR3 comprises 12 residues. In DNA, the CDR3 is TGCGCCAGCAGCCAACGGAACACTGAAGCTTTCTTT. Its protein is CASSQRNTEAFF.

V is TRBV4-1 and J is TRBJ2-7; D call uncertain. CDR1 is MGHRA and CDR2 is YSYEKL in the germline V gene. CDR3 length equals 16 residues. Trimming cost V 0 bases and J 1 base, with 13 bases left between them. The CDR3 region is CASSQDDSGASYEQYF. For the CDR3, the DNA is TGCGCCAGCAGCCAAGATGATTCCGGAGCGTCCTACGAGCAGTACTTC.

V gene TRBV28 combines with J gene TRBJ1-4; D gene uncertain. Trimming removed 3 bases from V and 6 bases from J, with 8 bases in between. Germline CDR1 MDHEN, CDR2 SYDVKM. The CDR3 covers 13 residues. DNA of the CDR3: TGTGCCAGCAGTTTCCCTAACGATGAAAAACTGTTTTTT. This gives the protein CASSFPNDEKLFF.

In this sample, this clone turned up once. The CDR3 nucleotides read TGTGCCAGCAGTGAACACAGCCCCAATGAAAAACTGTTTTTT. The encoded protein is CASSEHSPNEKLFF. The chain employs TRBV6-1 and TRBJ1-4, with unresolved D. V lost 2 bases and J 5 bases, leaving 9 bases between the germline ends. The CDR3 contains 14 residues. The germline gives CDR1 MNHNS, CDR2 SASEGT.

This sequence joins TRBV28 and TRBJ1-1, with a weak D call TRBD1 (6 bases). Germline V gene lookup returns CDR1 MDHEN and CDR2 SYDVKM. The CDR3 sequence is 14 residues long. V lost 6 bases, J lost 1 base, and 12 bases lay in between. As DNA, the CDR3 is TGTGCCAGCAGGCCCACAGGGTCGAACACTGAAGCTTTCTTT. Its protein is CASRPTGSNTEAFF.

The V gene is TRBV9, the J gene TRBJ2-2; D not resolved. The CDR3 is 13 residues long. Trimming removed 3 bases at V and 1 base at J, with 4 bases between. Germline CDR1 SGDLS, CDR2 YYNGEE. Written as DNA, the CDR3 is TGTGCCAGCAGCGCCCAGAACACCGGGGAGCTGTTTTTT. Translating gives CASSAQNTGELFF.

The chain uses TRBV19 and TRBJ1-2; a possible D gene is TRBD1 (5 bases). Deletions cut 5 bases from V and 6 bases from J, with 13 bases between. The germline V gene has CDR1 LNHDA and CDR2 SQIVND (reference sequence). There are 13 residues in the CDR3. The CDR3 DNA is TGTGCCAGTAGTTTCACACAGGCCGATGGCTACACCTTC. Translated, it gives CASSFTQADGYTF. Full variable domain (remainder filled in from reference TRBV19 and TRBJ1-2): DGGITQSPKYLFRKEGQNVTLSCEQNLNHDAMYWYRQDPGQGLRLIYYSQIVNDFQKGDIAEGYSVSREKKESFPLTVTSAQKNPTAFYLCASSFTQADGYTFGSGTRLTVV.

The chain couples TRBV3-1 (or the pseudogene TRBV3-2) to TRBJ1-2; D gene uncertain. The CDR3 length is 14 residues. Trimming cost V 0 bases and J 4 bases, with 9 bases left between them. Looked up from germline, CDR1 is LGHDT and CDR2 is YNNKEL (reference sequence). CDR3 nucleotide sequence: TGTGCCAGCAGCCAAGATACGGGAAGCTATGGCTACACCTTC. Translation gives CASSQDTGSYGYTF.

This chain uses TRBV30 with TRBJ2-5; tentatively, D is TRBD2 (6 bases). The CDR3 is 13 amino acids. CDR1 and CDR2 (germline): GTSNPN, SVGIG (reference sequence). Trimming shortened V by 2 bases and J by 3 bases, and 10 bases separated the two germline ends. CDR3 sequence reads: CAWSPGLEETQYF. The CDR3 DNA sequence: TGTGCCTGGAGTCCGGGACTCGAAGAGACCCAGTACTTC.

This clone was detected only a few times. This rearrangement joins TRBV18 to TRBJ1-1, with 9 positions matching TRBD1. The ends lost 2 bases at V and 4 bases at J; junction bases unmatched: 5. The CDR3 has 15 amino acids. Per the germline V gene, CDR1 is KGHSH and CDR2 is LQKENI. The CDR3 sequence: CASSPEGQGVTEAFF. The CDR3, as DNA: TGTGCCAGCTCACCAGAGGGACAGGGTGTCACTGAAGCTTTCTTT.

J is TRBJ1-4 and V is TRBV29-1; TRBD1 might be the D (6 bases). Germline-derived CDR1 and CDR2 are SQVTM and ANQGSEA. This CDR3 is 12 amino acids long. The germline V and J ends were trimmed by 7 bases and 3 bases, with 9 bases remaining between them. As DNA, the CDR3 is TGCAGCGGGACAGCCGCTAATGAAAAACTGTTTTTT. Its protein product is CSGTAANEKLFF.

This clone is a singleton in its sample. This chain uses TRBV19 with TRBJ2-3; 9 nucleotides line up with TRBD2. CDR3 length equals 17 residues. V lost 5 bases and J lost 2; bases outside the gene matches: 11. Per the germline V gene, CDR1 is LNHDA and CDR2 is SQIVND (reference sequence). The CDR3 sequence: CASSPQLIAGVTDTQYF. The CDR3 nucleotides read TGTGCCAGTAGTCCTCAGTTGATAGCGGGGGTCACAGATACGCAGTATTTT.

The V and J genes are TRBV3-1 (or the pseudogene TRBV3-2) and TRBJ2-5; 7 bases are shared with TRBD2. V gave up 0 bases and J gave up 6 bases; unmatched junction bases: 7. The CDR3 loop spans 15 amino acids. Per the germline V gene, CDR1 is LGHDT and CDR2 is YNNKEL (reference sequence). Here the CDR3 DNA reads TGTGCCAGCAGCCAAGATAAGCGGGGTTTGAAGACCCAGTACTTC. Translating gives CASSQDKRGLKTQYF.

V and J are TRBV28 and TRBJ1-5, with unresolved D. The CDR3 sequence is 13 residues long. In germline, CDR1 is MDHEN, CDR2 SYDVKM. V dropped 3 bases and J dropped 7 bases, with 10 bases sitting between them. The CDR3 DNA reads as TGTGCCAGCAGTTTTTTGCACGGACAGCCCCAGCATTTT. This translates into CASSFLHGQPQHF.